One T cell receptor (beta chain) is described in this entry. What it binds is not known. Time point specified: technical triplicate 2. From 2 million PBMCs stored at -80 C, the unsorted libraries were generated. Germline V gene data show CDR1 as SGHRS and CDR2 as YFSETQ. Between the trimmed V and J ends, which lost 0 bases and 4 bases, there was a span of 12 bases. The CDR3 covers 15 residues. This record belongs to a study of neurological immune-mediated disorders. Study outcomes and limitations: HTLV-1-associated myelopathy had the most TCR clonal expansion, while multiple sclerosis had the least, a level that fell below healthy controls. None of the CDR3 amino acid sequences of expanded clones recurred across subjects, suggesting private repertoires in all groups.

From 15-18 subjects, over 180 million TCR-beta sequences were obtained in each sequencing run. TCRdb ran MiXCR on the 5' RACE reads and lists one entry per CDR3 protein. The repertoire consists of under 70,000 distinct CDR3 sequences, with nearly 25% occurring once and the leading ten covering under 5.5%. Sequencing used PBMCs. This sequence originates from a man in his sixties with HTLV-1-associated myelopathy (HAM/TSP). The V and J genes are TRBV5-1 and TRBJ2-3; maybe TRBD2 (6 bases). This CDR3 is CASSLGGGLADTQYF. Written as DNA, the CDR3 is TGCGCCAGCAGCTTGGGGGGAGGACTGGCAGATACGCAGTATTTT.